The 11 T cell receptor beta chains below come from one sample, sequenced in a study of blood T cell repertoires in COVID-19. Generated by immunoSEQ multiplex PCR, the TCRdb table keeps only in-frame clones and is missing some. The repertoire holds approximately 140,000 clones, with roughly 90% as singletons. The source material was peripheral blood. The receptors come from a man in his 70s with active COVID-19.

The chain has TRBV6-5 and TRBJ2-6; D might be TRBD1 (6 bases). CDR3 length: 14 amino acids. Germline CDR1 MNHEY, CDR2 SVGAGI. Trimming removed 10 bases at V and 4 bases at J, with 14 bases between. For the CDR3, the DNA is TGTGCCACTTCCAGGGGTTCCGGGGCCAACGTCCTGACTTTC. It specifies CATSRGSGANVLTF.

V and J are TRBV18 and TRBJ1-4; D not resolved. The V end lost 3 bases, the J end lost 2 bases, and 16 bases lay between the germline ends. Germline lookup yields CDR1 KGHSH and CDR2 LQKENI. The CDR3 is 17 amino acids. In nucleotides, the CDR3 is TGTGCCAGCTCACCGCGTGTGGGGAGGACCACTAATGAAAAACTGTTTTTT. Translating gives CASSPRVGRTTNEKLFF.

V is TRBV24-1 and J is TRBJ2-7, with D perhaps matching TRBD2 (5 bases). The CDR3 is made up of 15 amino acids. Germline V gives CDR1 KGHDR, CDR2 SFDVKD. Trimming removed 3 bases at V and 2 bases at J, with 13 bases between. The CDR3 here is CATSDPAEVPYEQYF. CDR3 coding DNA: TGTGCCACCAGTGATCCAGCGGAGGTTCCCTACGAGCAGTACTTC.

The CDR3 spells CASSIGLRSNQPQHF. The CDR3 DNA follows: TGTGCCAGTAGTATCGGTCTGAGGAGCAATCAGCCCCAGCATTTT. V is TRBV19 and J is TRBJ1-5; D not certain. V lost 3 bases and J lost 1, with 10 bases in between. The germline V gene has CDR1 LNHDA and CDR2 SQIVND (reference sequence). The CDR3 totals 15 residues.

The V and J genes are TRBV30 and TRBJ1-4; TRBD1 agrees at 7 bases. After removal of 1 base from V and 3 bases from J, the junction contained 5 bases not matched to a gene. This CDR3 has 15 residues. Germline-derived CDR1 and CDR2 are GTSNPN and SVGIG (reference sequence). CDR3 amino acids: CAWSGITGANEKLFF. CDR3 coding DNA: TGTGCCTGGAGTGGGATCACAGGGGCTAATGAAAAACTGTTTTTT. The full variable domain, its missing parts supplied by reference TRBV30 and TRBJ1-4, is SQTIHQWPATLVQPVGSPLSLECTVEGTSNPNLYWYRQAAGRGLQLLFYSVGIGQISSEVPQNLSASRPQDRQFILSSKKLLLSDSGFYLCAWSGITGANEKLFFGSGTQLSVL.

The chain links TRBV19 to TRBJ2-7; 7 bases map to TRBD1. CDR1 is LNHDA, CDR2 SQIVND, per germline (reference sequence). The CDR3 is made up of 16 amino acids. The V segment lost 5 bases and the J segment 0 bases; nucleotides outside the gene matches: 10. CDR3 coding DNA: TGTGCCAGTAGTGCCTTAAAAGGGACAGTCTCCTACGAGCAGTACTTC. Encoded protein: CASSALKGTVSYEQYF. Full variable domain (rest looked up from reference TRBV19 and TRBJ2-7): DGGITQSPKYLFRKEGQNVTLSCEQNLNHDAMYWYRQDPGQGLRLIYYSQIVNDFQKGDIAEGYSVSREKKESFPLTVTSAQKNPTAFYLCASSALKGTVSYEQYFGPGTRLTVT.

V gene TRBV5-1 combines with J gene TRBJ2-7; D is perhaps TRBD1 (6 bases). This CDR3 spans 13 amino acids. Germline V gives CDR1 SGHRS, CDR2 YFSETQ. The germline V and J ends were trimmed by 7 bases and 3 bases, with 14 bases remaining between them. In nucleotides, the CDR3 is TGCGCCAGCGCCGTCGACAGGAACTACGAGCAGTACTTC. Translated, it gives CASAVDRNYEQYF.

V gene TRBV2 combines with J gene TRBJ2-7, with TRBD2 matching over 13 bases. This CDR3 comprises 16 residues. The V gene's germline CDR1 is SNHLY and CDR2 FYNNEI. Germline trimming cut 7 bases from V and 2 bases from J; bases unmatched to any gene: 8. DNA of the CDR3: TGTGCCAGCAAGGAAGGACTAGCGGGAGTTGCCTACGAGCAGTACTTC. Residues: CASKEGLAGVAYEQYF.

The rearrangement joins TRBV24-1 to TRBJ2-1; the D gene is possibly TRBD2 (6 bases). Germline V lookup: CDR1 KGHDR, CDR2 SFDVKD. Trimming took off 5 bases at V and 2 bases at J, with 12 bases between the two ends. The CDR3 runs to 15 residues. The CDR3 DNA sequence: TGTGCCACCAGTGGTCGAGCGGGTGCCTACAATGAGCAGTTCTTC. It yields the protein CATSGRAGAYNEQFF.

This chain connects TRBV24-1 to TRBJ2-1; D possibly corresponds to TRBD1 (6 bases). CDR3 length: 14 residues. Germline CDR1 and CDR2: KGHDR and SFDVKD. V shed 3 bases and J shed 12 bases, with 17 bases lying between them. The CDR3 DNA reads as TGTGCCACCAGTGATCCAGGGAGAAACAGGGTGCAGTTCTTC. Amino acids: CATSDPGRNRVQFF.

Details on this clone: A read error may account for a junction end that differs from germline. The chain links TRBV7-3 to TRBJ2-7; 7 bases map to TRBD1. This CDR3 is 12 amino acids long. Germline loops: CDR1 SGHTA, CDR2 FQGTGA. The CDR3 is CASSTRTGLRDF. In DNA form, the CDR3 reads TGTGCCAGCAGCACCCGGACAGGACTCCGGGACTTC.